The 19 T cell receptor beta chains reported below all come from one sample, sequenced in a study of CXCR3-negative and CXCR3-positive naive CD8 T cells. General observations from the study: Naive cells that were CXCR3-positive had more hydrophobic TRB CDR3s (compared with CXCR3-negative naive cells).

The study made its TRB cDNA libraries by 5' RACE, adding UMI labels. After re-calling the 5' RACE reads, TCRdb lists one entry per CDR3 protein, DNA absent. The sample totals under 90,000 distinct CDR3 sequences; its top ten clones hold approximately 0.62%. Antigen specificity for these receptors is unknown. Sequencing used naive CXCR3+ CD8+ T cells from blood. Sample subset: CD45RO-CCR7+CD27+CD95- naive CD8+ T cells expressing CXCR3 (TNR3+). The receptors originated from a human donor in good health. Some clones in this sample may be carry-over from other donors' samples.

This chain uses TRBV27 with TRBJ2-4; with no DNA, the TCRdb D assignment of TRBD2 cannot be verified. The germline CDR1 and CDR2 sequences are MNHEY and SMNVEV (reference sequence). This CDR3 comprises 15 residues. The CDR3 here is CASSLDLGTVNIQYF.

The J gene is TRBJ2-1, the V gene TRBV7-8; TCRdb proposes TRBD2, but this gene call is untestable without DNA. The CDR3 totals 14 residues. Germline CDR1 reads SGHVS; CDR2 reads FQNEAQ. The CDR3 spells CASSPPLALNEQFF.

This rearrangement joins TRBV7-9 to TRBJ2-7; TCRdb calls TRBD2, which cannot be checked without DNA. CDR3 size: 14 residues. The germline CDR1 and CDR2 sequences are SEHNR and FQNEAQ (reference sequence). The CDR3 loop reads CASSLVVGTYEQYF. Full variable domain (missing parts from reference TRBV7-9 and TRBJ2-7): DTGVSQNPRHKITKRGQNVTFRCDPISEHNRLYWYRQTLGQGPEFLTYFQNEAQLEKSRLLSDRFSAERPKGSFSTLEIQRTEQGDSAMYLCASSLVVGTYEQYFGPGTRLTVT.

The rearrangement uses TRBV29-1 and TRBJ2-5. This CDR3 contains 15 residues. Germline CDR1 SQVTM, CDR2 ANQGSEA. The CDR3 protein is CSVEDFRVDGGTQYF.

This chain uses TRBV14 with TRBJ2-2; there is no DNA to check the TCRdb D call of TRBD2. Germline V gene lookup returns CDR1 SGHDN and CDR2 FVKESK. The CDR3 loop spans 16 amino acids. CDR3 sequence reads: CASSQDFPINTGELFF.

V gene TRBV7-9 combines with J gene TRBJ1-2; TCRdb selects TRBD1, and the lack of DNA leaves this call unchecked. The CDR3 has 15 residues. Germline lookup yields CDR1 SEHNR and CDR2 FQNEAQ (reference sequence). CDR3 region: CASSLTTGGPRGYTF.

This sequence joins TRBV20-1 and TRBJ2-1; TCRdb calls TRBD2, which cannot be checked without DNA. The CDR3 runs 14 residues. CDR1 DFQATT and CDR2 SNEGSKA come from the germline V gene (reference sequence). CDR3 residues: CSALLAAVYNEQFF.

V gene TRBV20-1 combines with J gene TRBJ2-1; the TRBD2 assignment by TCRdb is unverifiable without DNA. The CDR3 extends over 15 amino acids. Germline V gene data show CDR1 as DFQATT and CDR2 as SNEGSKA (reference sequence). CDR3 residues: CSARVRLAGNNEQSF.

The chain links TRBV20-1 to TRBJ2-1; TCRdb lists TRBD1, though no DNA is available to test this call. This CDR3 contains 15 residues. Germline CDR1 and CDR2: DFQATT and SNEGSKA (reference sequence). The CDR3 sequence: CSARDLAGAYNEQFF.

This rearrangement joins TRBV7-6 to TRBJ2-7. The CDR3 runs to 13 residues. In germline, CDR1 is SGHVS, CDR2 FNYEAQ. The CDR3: CASSPFAAYEQYF. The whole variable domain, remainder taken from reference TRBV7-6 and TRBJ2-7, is GAGVSQSPRYKVTKRGQDVALRCDPISGHVSLYWYRQALGQGPEFLTYFNYEAQQDKSGLPNDRFSAERPEGSISTLTIQRTEQRDSAMYRCASSPFAAYEQYFGPGTRLTVT.

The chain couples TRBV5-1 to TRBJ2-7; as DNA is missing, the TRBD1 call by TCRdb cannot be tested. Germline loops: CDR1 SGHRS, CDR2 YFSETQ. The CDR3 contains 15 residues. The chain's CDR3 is CASSGGTGGRWEQYF.

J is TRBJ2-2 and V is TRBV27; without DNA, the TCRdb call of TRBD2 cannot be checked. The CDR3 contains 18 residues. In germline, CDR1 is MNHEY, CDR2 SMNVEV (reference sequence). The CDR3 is CASSFGLAGGPSTGELFF.

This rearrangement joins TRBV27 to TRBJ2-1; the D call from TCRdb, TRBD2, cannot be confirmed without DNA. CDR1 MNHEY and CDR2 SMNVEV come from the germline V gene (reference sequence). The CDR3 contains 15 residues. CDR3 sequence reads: CASSLSLAGVNEQFF.

The CDR3 reads CASSFLGGDEKLFF. The chain links TRBV28 to TRBJ1-4; the D call of TRBD1 rests on TCRdb alone, since no DNA is present to check it. The CDR3 is 14 residues long. CDR1 and CDR2 from the germline V gene are MDHEN and SYDVKM.

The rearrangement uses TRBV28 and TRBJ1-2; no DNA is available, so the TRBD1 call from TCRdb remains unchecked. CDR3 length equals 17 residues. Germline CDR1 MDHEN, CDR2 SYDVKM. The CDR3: CASSLEGQSKANYGYTF.

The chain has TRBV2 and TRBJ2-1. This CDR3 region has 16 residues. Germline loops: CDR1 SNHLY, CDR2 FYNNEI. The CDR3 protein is CASSEVGNGYYNEQFF.

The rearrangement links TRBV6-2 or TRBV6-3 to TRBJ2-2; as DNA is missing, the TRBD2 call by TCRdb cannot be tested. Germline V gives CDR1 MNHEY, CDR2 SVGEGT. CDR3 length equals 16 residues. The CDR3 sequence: CASSLDEGPNTGELFF.

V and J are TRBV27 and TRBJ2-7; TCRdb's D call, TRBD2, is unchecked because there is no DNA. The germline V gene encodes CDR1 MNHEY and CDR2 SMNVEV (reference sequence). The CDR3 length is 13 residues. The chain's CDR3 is CASSLRVSYEQYF.

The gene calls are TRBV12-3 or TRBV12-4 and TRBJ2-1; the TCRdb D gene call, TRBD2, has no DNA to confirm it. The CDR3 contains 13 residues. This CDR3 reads CASSPSRLGEQFF.